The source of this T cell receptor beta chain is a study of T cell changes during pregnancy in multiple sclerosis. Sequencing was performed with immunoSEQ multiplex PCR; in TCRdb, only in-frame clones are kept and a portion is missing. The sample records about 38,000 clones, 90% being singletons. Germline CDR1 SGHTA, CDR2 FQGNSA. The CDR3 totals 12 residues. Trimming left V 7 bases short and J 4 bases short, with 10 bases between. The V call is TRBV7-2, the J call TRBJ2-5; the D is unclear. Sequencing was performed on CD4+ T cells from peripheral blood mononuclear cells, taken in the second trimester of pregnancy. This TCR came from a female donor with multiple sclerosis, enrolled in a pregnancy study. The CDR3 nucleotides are TGTGCCAGCACCTCTACCGGAGAGACCCAGTACTTC. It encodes CASTSTGETQYF.